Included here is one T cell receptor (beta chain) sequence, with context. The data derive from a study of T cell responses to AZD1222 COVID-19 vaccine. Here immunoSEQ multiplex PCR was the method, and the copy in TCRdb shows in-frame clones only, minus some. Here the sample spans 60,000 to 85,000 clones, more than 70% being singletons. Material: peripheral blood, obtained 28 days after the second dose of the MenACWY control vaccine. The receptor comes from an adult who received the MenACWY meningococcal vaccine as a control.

The CDR3 DNA follows: TGTGCCAGCTCACGACAGCACTCTGGGGCCAACGTCCTGACTTTC. Translating gives CASSRQHSGANVLTF. V usage is TRBV18 and J usage is TRBJ2-6; possible D gene TRBD1, 5 bases. Germline lookup yields CDR1 KGHSH and CDR2 LQKENI. With 4 bases removed from V and 0 bases from J, the gap between germline ends came to 7 bases. This CDR3 has 15 amino acids.